These T cell receptor beta chains were read from a single sample in a study of T cell responses to AZD1222 COVID-19 vaccine. Clones were sequenced by immunoSEQ multiplex PCR, and TCRdb holds only the in-frame ones, with some missing. The sample consists of some 140,000 clones, roughly 88% of them appearing once. This sample comprised peripheral blood, obtained 28 days after the second AZD1222 dose. The source of these receptors is an adult who received the AZD1222 COVID-19 vaccine. Each CDR3 is given with its conserved first and last residue. D genes are given only for firm matches. The size of a clone is reported for some rows only, either as once, few or many, or as a class for expanded clones.

clone size,D gene,J gene,V gene,CDR3 protein,CDR3 DNA
-,-,TRBJ1-2,TRBV28,CASRYSGYGYTF,TGTGCCAGCAGATACAGCGGCTATGGCTACACCTTC
-,-,TRBJ1-1,TRBV7-9,CASIIWGFGPLNTEAFF,TGTGCCAGCATCATATGGGGATTCGGGCCTTTGAACACTGAAGCTTTCTTT
once,-,TRBJ2-1,TRBV11-2,CASSLGASEHNEQFF,TGTGCCAGCAGCTTAGGGGCTAGCGAGCACAATGAGCAGTTCTTC
-,-,TRBJ2-5,TRBV5-1,CASSLRVGLTETQYF,TGCGCCAGCAGCTTGAGGGTAGGACTCACAGAGACCCAGTACTTC
-,-,TRBJ1-5,TRBV5-8,CASSLEGRQQPQHF,TGTGCCAGCAGCTTGGAAGGGAGGCAGCAGCCCCAGCATTTT
-,TRBD1,TRBJ2-7,TRBV29-1,CSVKGGGFVQYF,TGCAGTGTCAAAGGGGGCGGGTTTGTGCAGTACTTC
-,-,TRBJ2-5,TRBV11-3,CASSPGIQQETQYF,TGTGCCAGCAGCCCAGGGATACAACAAGAGACCCAGTACTTC
-,-,TRBJ1-5,TRBV21-1,CASSKGEGDDQPQHF,TGTGCCAGCAGCAAAGGGGAGGGGGACGACCAGCCCCAGCATTTT
once,TRBD2,TRBJ2-2,TRBV5-8,CASSLYTGTTHNTGELFF,TGTGCCAGCAGCTTGTATACCGGGACTACACACAACACCGGGGAGCTGTTTTTT
-,TRBD2,TRBJ2-5,TRBV24-1,CATSDFRGLAGEETQYF,TGTGCCACCAGTGATTTCCGGGGACTAGCGGGAGAAGAGACCCAGTACTTC
-,-,TRBJ2-5,TRBV4-1,CASSQGRGLEETQYF,TGCGCCAGCAGCCAAGGGAGAGGGCTAGAAGAGACCCAGTACTTC
-,-,TRBJ1-5,TRBV7-3,CASSLPQGQGLHQPQHF,TGTGCCAGCAGCTTACCCCAGGGTCAGGGGCTCCATCAGCCCCAGCATTTT
-,-,TRBJ1-4,TRBV4-3,CASSQGVATNEKLFF,TGCGCCAGCAGCCAGGGGGTTGCAACTAATGAAAAACTGTTTTTT
-,-,TRBJ2-3,TRBV28,CASSPVSPKPISTDTQYF,TGTGCCAGCAGTCCCGTATCCCCAAAGCCGATCAGCACAGATACGCAGTATTTT
-,-,TRBJ1-5,TRBV4-3,CASSLSRVSNQPQHF,TGCGCCAGCAGCCTTAGCAGGGTAAGCAATCAGCCCCAGCATTTT
-,-,TRBJ2-1,TRBV7-6,CASSLGDGSYNEQFF,TGTGCCAGCAGCTTAGGGGACGGAAGCTACAATGAGCAGTTCTTC
-,-,TRBJ1-6,TRBV2,CASSEARGNSPLHF,TGTGCCAGCAGTGAAGCTAGGGGAAATTCACCCCTCCACTTT
-,-,TRBJ1-1,TRBV27,CASLKFKIGDTTEAFF,TGTGCCAGCCTTAAGTTTAAAATAGGGGATACCACTGAAGCTTTCTTT
-,-,TRBJ2-7,TRBV11-2,CASQLAAEPTYEQYF,TGTGCCAGCCAACTCGCGGCGGAACCTACCTACGAGCAGTACTTC
-,-,TRBJ2-7,TRBV29-1,CSVVWDASYEQYF,TGCAGCGTTGTTTGGGACGCCTCCTACGAGCAGTACTTC
-,-,TRBJ2-5,TRBV13,CASSFTGGVQETQYF,TGTGCCAGCAGCTTTACGGGGGGCGTTCAAGAGACCCAGTACTTC
once,-,TRBJ2-7,TRBV7-2,CASSLKGAGAYEQYF,TGTGCCAGCAGCTTGAAAGGGGCCGGCGCCTACGAGCAGTACTTC
-,TRBD1,TRBJ2-1,TRBV29-1,CSVGPLTGAGYNEQFF,TGCAGCGTTGGCCCCCTGACAGGGGCTGGCTACAATGAGCAGTTCTTC
once,-,TRBJ1-1,TRBV5-1,CASSLGEYRNTEAFF,TGCGCCAGCAGCTTGGGGGAGTACCGAAACACTGAAGCTTTCTTT
once,-,TRBJ2-5,TRBV11-1,CASSLIGETQYF,TGTGCCAGCAGCCTAATTGGGGAGACCCAGTACTTC
once,-,TRBJ1-1,TRBV29-1,CSLKRDMNTEAFF,TGCAGCCTAAAGAGGGATATGAACACTGAAGCTTTCTTT
-,TRBD1,TRBJ1-2,TRBV7-8,CASSSFGTGGLGYTF,TGTGCCAGCAGCTCTTTCGGGACAGGGGGACTTGGCTACACCTTC
-,TRBD1,TRBJ2-7,TRBV7-9,CASSLDRDRGRYEQYF,TGTGCCAGCAGCTTAGACCGGGACAGGGGGCGGTACGAGCAGTACTTC
-,-,TRBJ1-5,TRBV27,CASSLSGYQPQHF,TGTGCCAGCAGTTTATCCGGCTATCAGCCCCAGCATTTT
-,-,TRBJ1-2,TRBV18,CASSPLNTDYGYTF,TGTGCCAGCTCACCACTTAACACCGACTATGGCTACACCTTC
-,-,TRBJ2-7,TRBV3-1/TRBV3-2,CASSQEIEQYF,TGTGCCAGCAGCCAAGAAATCGAGCAGTACTTC
-,-,TRBJ1-3,TRBV12-3/TRBV12-4,CASSLGVGNTIYF,TGTGCCAGCAGTTTAGGGGTAGGAAACACCATATATTTT
-,-,TRBJ1-1,TRBV12-3/TRBV12-4,CASSAQSEAFF,TGTGCCAGCAGTGCTCAATCTGAAGCTTTCTTT
-,TRBD2,TRBJ2-7,TRBV27,CASSETPGLAGGAYEQYF,TGTGCCAGCAGTGAGACTCCGGGACTAGCGGGAGGCGCCTACGAGCAGTACTTC
-,TRBD2,TRBJ2-3,TRBV3-1/TRBV3-2,CASSKEGTSGLTSTDTQYF,TGTGCCAGCAGCAAAGAGGGGACTAGCGGGCTTACTAGCACAGATACGCAGTATTTT
few,TRBD1,TRBJ2-1,TRBV27,CASSSRMGTGYNEQFF,TGTGCCAGCAGTTCGAGGATGGGGACAGGCTACAATGAGCAGTTCTTC
-,-,TRBJ1-2,TRBV7-2,CASSSGQSSLYGYTF,TGTGCCAGCAGCTCCGGACAGTCTTCGCTCTATGGCTACACCTTC
few,-,TRBJ1-4,TRBV6-5,CASRIGINEKLFF,TGTGCCAGCAGAATTGGAATTAATGAAAAACTGTTTTTT
-,-,TRBJ2-7,TRBV30,CAWSGGTLEAYEQYF,TGTGCCTGGAGTGGTGGGACCCTAGAGGCCTACGAGCAGTACTTC
-,-,TRBJ1-2,TRBV5-1,CASSSGRTLNYGYTF,TGCGCCAGCAGCTCGGGCCGGACCCTTAACTATGGCTACACCTTC
few,-,TRBJ1-3,TRBV12-5,CASGLQSDILRGGNTIYF,TGTGCTAGTGGTTTACAATCGGACATCCTAAGAGGTGGAAACACCATATATTTT
once,TRBD1,TRBJ1-1,TRBV5-1,CASSLEGANTEAFF,TGCGCCAGCAGCTTGGAGGGGGCTAACACTGAAGCTTTCTTT
-,-,TRBJ1-1,TRBV5-4,CASSYNLYTEAFF,TGTGCCAGCAGTTACAACTTATACACTGAAGCTTTCTTT
-,-,TRBJ2-1,TRBV5-4,CASSLGGRGSYNEQFF,TGTGCCAGCAGCTTGGGGGGGCGCGGGAGCTACAATGAGCAGTTCTTC
-,-,TRBJ1-5,TRBV19,CASTLYGGESQPQHF,TGTGCCAGTACCTTGTACGGGGGCGAAAGTCAGCCCCAGCATTTT
-,-,TRBJ1-4,TRBV18,CASSPPGRFNEKLFF,TGTGCCAGCTCACCCCCCGGGCGGTTTAATGAAAAACTGTTTTTT
-,TRBD1,TRBJ2-5,TRBV30,CAWGGQAQETQYF,TGTGCCTGGGGGGGACAGGCGCAAGAGACCCAGTACTTC
-,TRBD1,TRBJ2-5,TRBV5-1,CASSLGPGQGTETQYF,TGCGCCAGCAGCCTGGGGCCGGGACAGGGGACGGAGACCCAGTACTTC
once,-,TRBJ1-1,TRBV5-1,CASSMGGGVRTEAFF,TGCGCCAGCAGCATGGGGGGCGGGGTAAGAACTGAAGCTTTCTTT
-,-,TRBJ1-1,TRBV11-2,CASSRGQRAFF,TGTGCCAGCAGCCGCGGACAGCGGGCTTTCTTT
-,TRBD1,TRBJ1-4,TRBV3-1/TRBV3-2,CASSQVSTGVYEKLFF,TGTGCCAGCAGCCAAGTCTCGACAGGGGTTTATGAAAAACTGTTTTTT
-,-,TRBJ1-1,TRBV27,CASSLAGSNTEAFF,TGTGCCAGCAGTTTGGCGGGGTCGAACACTGAAGCTTTCTTT
-,TRBD1,TRBJ1-2,TRBV6-6,CASSYSTGRRDGYTF,TGTGCCAGCAGTTACTCGACAGGGAGGAGGGATGGCTACACCTTC